This T cell receptor (beta chain) was profiled in a study of T cells in Graves' hyperthyroidism and ophthalmopathy. Study-wide results and caveats: Ophthalmopathy got predicted by the model a median about six months before its onset.

This clonotype was counted at least ten times. Its antigen is still unknown. TCR beta CDR3 regions were amplified from RNA transcripts. The HTBI primer set served for first-round RT-PCR of the TCR CDR3. Each CDR3 protein is one row after TCRdb ran MiXCR on the multiplex PCR reads. The sample contains about 590,000 distinct CDR3 sequences, 15% to 18% of which appear only once. A patient was excluded if there was uncontrolled infection, other autoimmune disease, pregnancy or lactation. Used for diagnoses were clinical symptoms, serum thyroxine and TRAb, thyroid ultrasound and orbital computed tomography. Fresh peripheral blood, roughly 9.3 ml, was the source of the PBMCs. This CDR3 contains 18 residues. The germline V gene encodes CDR1 DFQATT and CDR2 SNEGSKA (reference sequence). J lost 2 bases, V lost 3 bases, and 15 bases had no gene match.

The source of this sequence is a woman aged 30 to 39 with Graves' hyperthyroidism. Sample: blood. The chain couples TRBV20-1 to TRBJ2-3, with 9 bases aligning to TRBD2. CDR3 coding DNA: TGCAGTGCTAGGGTCGAGGCCTTTGCGGGAGGGTCCACAGATACGCAGTATTTT. Its protein product is CSARVEAFAGGSTDTQYF.